The T cell receptor (beta chain) described here comes from a study of blood T cell repertoires in COVID-19. The overall study: The origin of the acute and convalescent COVID-19 samples was the United States, Italy and Spain. PBMCs, B-cell-depleted T cells, or T cells were the source of the cDNA or gDNA that made up the material.

This clone occurred a few times. This CDR3 is built from 15 residues. Per the germline V gene, CDR1 is MNHNS and CDR2 is SASEGT. V lost 1 base and J lost 2, with 12 bases in between. Original methodology: Nucleated cell number was recorded as an estimate derived from reference gene primer amplification. TCRdb's copy holds only in-frame clones and misses some; the assay was immunoSEQ multiplex PCR. V, J and clone size are taken as reported in that table, and D and trimming were inferred from the DNA itself. The data show some 260,000 clones, around nine tenths seen once. The sequenced sample consisted of peripheral blood. The TCR comes from a woman between 35 and 50 years old who had recovered from COVID-19. The V gene is TRBV6-1, the J gene TRBJ2-7; no reliable D call. CDR3 coding DNA: TGTGCCAGCAGTGAAGGGATACAGTTGCCCTACGAGCAGTACTTC. Translation: CASSEGIQLPYEQYF.